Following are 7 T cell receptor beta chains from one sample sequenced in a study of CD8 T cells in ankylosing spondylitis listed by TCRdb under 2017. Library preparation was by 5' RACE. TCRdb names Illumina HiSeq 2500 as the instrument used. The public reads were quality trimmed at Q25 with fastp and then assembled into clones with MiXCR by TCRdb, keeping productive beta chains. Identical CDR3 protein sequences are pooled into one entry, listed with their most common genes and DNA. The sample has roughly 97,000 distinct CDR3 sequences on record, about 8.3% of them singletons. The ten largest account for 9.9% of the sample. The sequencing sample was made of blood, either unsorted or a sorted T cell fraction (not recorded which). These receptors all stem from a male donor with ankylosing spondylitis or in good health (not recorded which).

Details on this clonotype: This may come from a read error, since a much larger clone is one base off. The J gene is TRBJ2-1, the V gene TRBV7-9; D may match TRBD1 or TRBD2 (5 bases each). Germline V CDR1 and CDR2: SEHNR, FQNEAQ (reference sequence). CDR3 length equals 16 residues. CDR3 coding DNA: TGTGTCAGCAGCTTGGGGGTAAGGAGCTCCTACAATGAGCAGTTCTTC. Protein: CVSSLGVRSSYNEQFF.

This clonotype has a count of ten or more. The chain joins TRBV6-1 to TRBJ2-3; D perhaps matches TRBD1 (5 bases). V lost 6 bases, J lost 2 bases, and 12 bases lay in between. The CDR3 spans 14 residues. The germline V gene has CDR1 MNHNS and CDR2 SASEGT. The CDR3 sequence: CASSTPGPTDTQYF. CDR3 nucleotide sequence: TGTGCCAGCAGCACCCCAGGGCCCACAGATACGCAGTATTTT.

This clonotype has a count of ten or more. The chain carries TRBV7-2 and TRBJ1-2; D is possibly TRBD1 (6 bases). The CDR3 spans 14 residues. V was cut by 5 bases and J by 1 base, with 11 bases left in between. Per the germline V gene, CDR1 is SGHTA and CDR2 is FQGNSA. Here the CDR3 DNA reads TGTGCCAGCAGCCACAGGGAGAGTAACTATGGCTACACCTTC. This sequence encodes CASSHRESNYGYTF.

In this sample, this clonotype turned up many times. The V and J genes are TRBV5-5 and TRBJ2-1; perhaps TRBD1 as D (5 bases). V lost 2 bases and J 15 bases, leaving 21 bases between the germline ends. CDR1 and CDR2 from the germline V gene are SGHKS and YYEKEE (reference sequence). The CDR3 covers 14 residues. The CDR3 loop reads CASSFGPYKGNWFF. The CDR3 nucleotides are TGTGCCAGCAGCTTCGGGCCATACAAGGGGAATTGGTTCTTC.

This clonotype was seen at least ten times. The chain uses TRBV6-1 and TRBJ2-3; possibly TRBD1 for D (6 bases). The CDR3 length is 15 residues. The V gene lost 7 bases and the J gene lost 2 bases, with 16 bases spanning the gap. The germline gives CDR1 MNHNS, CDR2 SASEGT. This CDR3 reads CASTLRGQFTDTQYF. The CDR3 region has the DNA TGTGCCAGCACCCTCAGGGGCCAGTTCACAGATACGCAGTATTTT.

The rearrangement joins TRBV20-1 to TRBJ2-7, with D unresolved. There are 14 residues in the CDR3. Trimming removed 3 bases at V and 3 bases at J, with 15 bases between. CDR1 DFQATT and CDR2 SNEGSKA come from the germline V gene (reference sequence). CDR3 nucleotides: TGCAGTGCTAGGGGCTCGGTGACGGACTACGAGCAGTACTTC. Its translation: CSARGSVTDYEQYF.

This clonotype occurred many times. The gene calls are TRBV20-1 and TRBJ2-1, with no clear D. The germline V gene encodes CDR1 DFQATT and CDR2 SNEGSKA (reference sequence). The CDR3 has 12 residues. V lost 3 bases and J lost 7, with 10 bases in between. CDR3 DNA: TGCAGTGCTAGCCCCACGGCTAATGAGCAGTTCTTC. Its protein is CSASPTANEQFF.